These T cell receptor beta chains were read from a single sample in a study of blood T cell repertoires in COVID-19. The repertoire was sequenced with immunoSEQ multiplex PCR; TCRdb's copy has only in-frame clones and lacks some. The sample has approximately 260,000 clones; around 85% are singletons. The sample comprised peripheral blood. Source of these receptors: a woman older than 75 with acute or convalescent COVID-19. Each CDR3 is given with its conserved first and last residue. The size of a clone is reported for some rows only, either as once, few or many, or as a class for expanded clones.

few	14	TRBJ2-7	TRBV5-1	CASSSGTGPYEQYF
.	15	TRBJ1-1	TRBV7-9	CASSLVRDRVAEAFF
once	16	TRBJ2-3	TRBV5-4	CASSPWQRGGIDTQYF
.	13	TRBJ2-7	TRBV5-1	CASSFGGTYEQYF
once	14	TRBJ1-4	TRBV3-1/TRBV3-2	CASSQTGGSEKLFF
.	15	TRBJ1-2	TRBV5-1	CASSLAAGGTDGYTF
.	12	TRBJ1-2	TRBV5-1	CASSPGSYGYTF
.	14	TRBJ2-5	TRBV11-3	CASSLRGGGETQYF
.	15	TRBJ1-5	TRBV6-5	CATRTGERENQPQHF
.	14	TRBJ2-5	TRBV15	CATSRESGKETQYF
.	15	TRBJ2-6	TRBV25-1	CASALDGVRANVLTF
.	14	TRBJ1-4	TRBV6-6	CASSKDRPNEKLFF
few	16	TRBJ1-1	TRBV7-9	CASSLVNQGAYTEAFF
.	18	TRBJ2-1	TRBV18	CASSPQVQGAGSYNEQFF
.	15	TRBJ1-6	TRBV28	CASSLSYRDNSPLHF
.	15	TRBJ2-3	TRBV5-1	CASSLDGSSTDTQYF
.	15	TRBJ2-7	TRBV10-3	CAISGPTGVSGEQYF
.	13	TRBJ1-2	TRBV6-1	CASSEQTVYGYTF
.	13	TRBJ1-1	TRBV25-1	CASSEPGKTEAFF
.	18	TRBJ2-1	TRBV5-1	CASSYPGLAGGRNNEQFF
.	15	TRBJ1-3	TRBV10-3	CAISEGQGSGNTIYF
.	14	TRBJ2-1	TRBV18	CASSPTRTGGLQFF
.	17	TRBJ1-4	TRBV15	CATSRKGQVATNEKLFF
.	14	TRBJ2-1	TRBV29-1	CSALAGGSYNEQFF
once	15	TRBJ2-3	TRBV2	CASSALAGGTDTQYF
.	16	TRBJ1-3	TRBV28	CASSLGGAGGGNTIYF
.	15	TRBJ2-3	TRBV3-1/TRBV3-2	CASSLRQGATDTQYF
.	15	TRBJ1-4	TRBV19	CASSSSTGTNEKLFF
.	18	TRBJ1-1	TRBV28	CASSLCLGQEVCSTEAFF